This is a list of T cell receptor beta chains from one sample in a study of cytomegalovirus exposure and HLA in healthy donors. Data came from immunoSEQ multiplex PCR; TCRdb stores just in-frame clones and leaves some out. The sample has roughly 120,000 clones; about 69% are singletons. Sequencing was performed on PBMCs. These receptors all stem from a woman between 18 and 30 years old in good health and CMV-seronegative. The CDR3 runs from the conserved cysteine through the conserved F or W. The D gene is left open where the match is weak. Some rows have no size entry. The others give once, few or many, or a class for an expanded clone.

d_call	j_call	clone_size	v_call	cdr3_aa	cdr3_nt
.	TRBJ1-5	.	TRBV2	CASTRGADSPQHF	TGTGCCAGCACCCGGGGGGCGGATTCTCCCCAGCATTTT
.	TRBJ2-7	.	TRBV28	CASNVGTYEQYF	TGTGCCAGCAACGTGGGGACTTACGAGCAGTACTTC
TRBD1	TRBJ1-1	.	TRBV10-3	CAISWLQGPRAGTEAFF	TGTGCCATCAGTTGGCTACAGGGGCCTCGGGCGGGCACTGAAGCTTTCTTT
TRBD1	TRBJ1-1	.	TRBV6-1	CASSFLQGADTEAFF	TGTGCCAGCAGTTTTCTACAGGGGGCGGACACTGAAGCTTTCTTT
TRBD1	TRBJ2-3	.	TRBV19	CASSIHPRTGLMNTQYF	TGTGCCAGTAGTATACACCCCAGGACAGGGTTGATGAATACGCAGTATTTT
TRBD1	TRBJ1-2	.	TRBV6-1	CASSKTGGAHYGYTF	TGTGCCAGCAGTAAGACAGGGGGCGCACATTATGGCTACACCTTC
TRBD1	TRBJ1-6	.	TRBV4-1	CASSQDRAFEPLHF	TGCGCCAGCAGCCAGGACAGGGCTTTCGAGCCCCTCCACTTT
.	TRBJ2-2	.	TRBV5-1	CASSLGLRTGELFF	TGCGCCAGCAGCTTGGGTTTGCGAACCGGGGAGCTGTTTTTT
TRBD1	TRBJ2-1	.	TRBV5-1	CASSLQRQGKYNEQFF	TGCGCCAGCAGCCTTCAGAGACAGGGCAAGTACAATGAGCAGTTCTTC
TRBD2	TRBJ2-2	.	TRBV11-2	CASSFSSGGPNTGELFF	TGTGCCAGCAGCTTCTCCAGCGGGGGGCCGAACACCGGGGAGCTGTTTTTT
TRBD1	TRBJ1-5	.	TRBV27	CASSLTGNQPQHF	TGTGCCAGCAGTTTGACAGGGAATCAGCCCCAGCATTTT
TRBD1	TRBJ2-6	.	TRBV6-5	CASSLDRVGANVLTF	TGTGCCAGCAGTCTGGACAGGGTAGGGGCCAACGTCCTGACTTTC
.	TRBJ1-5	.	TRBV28	CASSSSYSYSNQPQHF	TGTGCCAGCAGTTCCTCTTATTCGTATAGCAATCAGCCCCAGCATTTT
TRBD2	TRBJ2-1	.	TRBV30	CAWSTSGGDEQFF	TGTGCCTGGAGTACTAGCGGGGGCGATGAGCAGTTCTTC
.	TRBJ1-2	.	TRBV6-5	CASRNSNYGYTF	TGTGCCAGCAGAAATAGTAACTATGGCTACACCTTC
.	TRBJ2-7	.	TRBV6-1	CASSVRRDNYEQYF	TGTGCCAGCAGTGTCCGCCGGGACAACTACGAGCAGTACTTC
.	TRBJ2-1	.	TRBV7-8	CASNNRGGDSPYNEQFF	TGTGCCAGCAACAACAGAGGGGGGGACTCTCCCTACAATGAGCAGTTCTTC
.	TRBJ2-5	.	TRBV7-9	CASSFVVAGRETQYF	TGTGCCAGCAGCTTTGTGGTGGCGGGGAGAGAGACCCAGTACTTC
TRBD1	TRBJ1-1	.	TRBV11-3	CASSLNGRGDTEAFF	TGTGCCAGCAGCTTGAACGGCAGGGGGGACACTGAAGCTTTCTTT
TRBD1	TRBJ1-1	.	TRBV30	CAGTGFSPEAFF	TGTGCCGGGACAGGGTTTAGTCCTGAAGCTTTCTTT
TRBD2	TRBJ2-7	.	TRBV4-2	CASSQRTSGGAYEQYF	TGTGCCAGCAGCCAAAGAACTAGCGGGGGGGCCTACGAGCAGTACTTC
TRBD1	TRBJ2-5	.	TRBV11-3	CASSTGDIQETQYF	TGTGCCAGCAGCACAGGGGACATACAAGAGACCCAGTACTTC
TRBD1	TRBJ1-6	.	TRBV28	CASSLGTGLDSSYNSPLHF	TGTGCCAGCAGTCTCGGGACAGGGCTCGATAGCTCCTATAATTCACCCCTCCACTTT
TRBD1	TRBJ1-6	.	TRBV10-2	CASSDPRAGGNNSPLHF	TGCGCCAGCAGTGACCCCAGGGCAGGGGGGAATAATTCACCCCTCCACTTT
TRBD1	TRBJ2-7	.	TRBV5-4	CASSIGQGGYEQYF	TGTGCCAGCAGCATAGGACAGGGTGGCTACGAGCAGTACTTC
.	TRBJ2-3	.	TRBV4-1	CASGLTGDTQYF	TGCGCCAGCGGCTTAACGGGGGATACGCAGTATTTT
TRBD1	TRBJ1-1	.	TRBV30	CAWSARDSHTEAFF	TGTGCCTGGAGTGCCCGGGACAGTCACACTGAAGCTTTCTTT
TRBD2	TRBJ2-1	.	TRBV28	CASSLSRGAGGYNEQFF	TGTGCCAGCAGTTTATCCCGCGGGGCGGGGGGGTATAATGAGCAGTTCTTC
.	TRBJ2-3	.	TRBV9	CASSVEGGTDTQYF	TGTGCCAGCAGCGTAGAGGGGGGCACAGATACGCAGTATTTT
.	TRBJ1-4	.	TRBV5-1	CASSLSAVEKLFF	TGCGCCAGCAGCTTGTCGGCGGTGGAAAAACTGTTTTTT
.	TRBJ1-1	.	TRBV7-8	CASSLVQGIKAFF	TGTGCCAGCAGCTTAGTTCAGGGAATCAAAGCTTTCTTT
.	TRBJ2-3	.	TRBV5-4	CASSRSTDTQYF	TGTGCCAGCAGCCGGAGCACAGATACGCAGTATTTT
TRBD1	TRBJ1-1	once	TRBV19	CASSLTGLDTEAFF	TGTGCCAGTAGCTTGACAGGGCTTGACACTGAAGCTTTCTTT
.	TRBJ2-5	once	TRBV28	CASRREETQYF	TGTGCCAGCAGGAGGGAAGAGACCCAGTACTTC
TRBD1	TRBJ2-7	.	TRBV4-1	CASSHHLDRGLYEQYF	TGCGCCAGCAGCCACCACCTGGACAGGGGGCTCTACGAGCAGTACTTC
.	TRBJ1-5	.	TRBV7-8	CASSLAVNRESNQPQNF	TGTGCCAGCAGCTTAGCCGTAAACAGGGAGAGCAATCAGCCCCAGAATTTT
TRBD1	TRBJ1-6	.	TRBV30	CAWSETGGYSPLHF	TGTGCCTGGAGTGAAACAGGGGGATACTCACCCCTCCACTTT
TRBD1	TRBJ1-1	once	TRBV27	CASSFGYGASTGGAFF	TGTGCCAGCAGTTTTGGGTACGGGGCTTCGACAGGGGGAGCTTTCTTT
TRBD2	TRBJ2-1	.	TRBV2	CASSDRGVAYNEQFF	TGTGCCAGCAGTGATCGGGGGGTAGCCTACAATGAGCAGTTCTTC
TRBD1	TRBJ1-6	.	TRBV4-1	CASSQNAGTGFNSPLHF	TGCGCCAGCAGCCAGAACGCCGGGACAGGGTTTAATTCACCCCTCCACTTT
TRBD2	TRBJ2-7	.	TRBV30	CAWSVQVTSGRPHEQYF	TGTGCCTGGAGTGTACAAGTGACTAGCGGTCGACCCCACGAGCAGTACTTC
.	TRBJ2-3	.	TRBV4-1	CASSHPGDVDTQYF	TGCGCCAGCAGCCATCCCGGGGATGTAGATACGCAGTATTTT
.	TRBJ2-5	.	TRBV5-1	CASSFEGRDQETQYF	TGCGCCAGCAGCTTTGAGGGTAGGGACCAAGAGACCCAGTACTTC
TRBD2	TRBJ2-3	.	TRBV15	CATSRALAGDTDTQYF	TGTGCCACCAGCAGAGCTCTAGCGGGGGACACAGATACGCAGTATTTT
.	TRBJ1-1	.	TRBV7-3	CASSPTGPGWAEAFF	TGTGCCAGCAGCCCAACAGGGCCCGGGTGGGCTGAAGCTTTCTTT
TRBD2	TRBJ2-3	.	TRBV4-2	CASSHSGGASDTQYF	TGTGCCAGCAGCCACAGCGGGGGGGCATCAGATACGCAGTATTTT
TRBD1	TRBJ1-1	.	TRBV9	CASSRDRGAWNTEAFF	TGTGCCAGCAGCCGGGACAGGGGGGCCTGGAACACTGAAGCTTTCTTT
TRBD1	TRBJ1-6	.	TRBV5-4	CASSLGDRLPNSPLHF	TGTGCCAGCAGCTTGGGGGACAGGCTCCCTAATTCACCCCTCCACTTT
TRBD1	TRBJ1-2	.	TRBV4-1	CASSPGTGGFLDYGYTF	TGCGCCAGCAGCCCTGGGACAGGGGGCTTTTTGGACTATGGCTACACCTTC
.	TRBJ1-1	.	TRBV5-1	CASSLASGTEAFF	TGCGCCAGCAGCTTGGCCTCGGGCACTGAAGCTTTCTTT
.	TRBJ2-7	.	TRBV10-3	CAISDRGYEQYF	TGTGCCATCAGTGACAGGGGCTACGAGCAGTACTTC
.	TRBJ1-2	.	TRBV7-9	CATARNYGYTF	TGTGCCACCGCCCGGAACTATGGCTACACCTTC
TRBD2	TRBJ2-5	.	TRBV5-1	CASSLQRGVQETQYF	TGCGCCAGCAGCTTGCAGCGGGGAGTGCAAGAGACCCAGTACTTC
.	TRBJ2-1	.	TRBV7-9	CASSLVNNEQFF	TGTGCCAGCAGCTTAGTAAACAATGAGCAGTTCTTC
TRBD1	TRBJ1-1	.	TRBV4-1	CASSLEDRGGTEAFF	TGCGCCAGCAGCCTTGAAGACAGGGGGGGCACTGAAGCTTTCTTT
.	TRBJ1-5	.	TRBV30	CAWRNRRENQPQHF	TGTGCCTGGAGGAACAGAAGAGAGAATCAGCCCCAGCATTTT
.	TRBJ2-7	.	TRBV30	CAWNDRSYEQYF	TGTGCCTGGAATGACAGATCCTACGAGCAGTACTTC
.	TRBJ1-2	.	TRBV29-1	CSVDALQGLYTF	TGCAGCGTTGATGCCCTACAGGGCCTCTACACCTTC
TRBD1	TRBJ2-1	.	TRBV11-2	CASSLGRDRGFEQFF	TGTGCCAGCAGCTTAGGTCGGGACAGGGGTTTCGAGCAGTTCTTC